One sample yielded the 19 T cell receptor beta chains listed below, sequenced in a study of naive and memory T cell subsets. The SP2 primer and nested alpha and beta constant region primers amplified ligated cDNA in four rounds. TCRdb ran MiXCR on the UMI-ligation and nested PCR reads and lists one entry per CDR3 protein. This table has tens of thousands of distinct CDR3 sequences, over 4% appearing once. TCR cDNA received a 3' ligated oligonucleotide that carried a UMI. The sequencing input was blood. The receptors come from an adult in good health.

Comments on this clonotype: The germline gene is not matched at one end of the junction; a read error may be the cause. This rearrangement joins TRBV27 to TRBJ2-7; 13 bases are shared with TRBD2. The CDR3 loop spans 12 amino acids. From germline, CDR1 is MNHEY and CDR2 SMNVEV (reference sequence). CDR3 sequence: CASSSGTSGIRF. The DNA for the CDR3 is TGTGCCAGCAGCTCCGGGACTAGCGGGATCCGCTTC.

This clonotype was counted at least ten times. V is TRBV2 and J is TRBJ2-7, with TRBD2 identical over 9 bases. The germline gives CDR1 SNHLY, CDR2 FYNNEI. The CDR3 runs 14 residues. The trim removed 5 bases at V and 3 bases at J, leaving 5 bases unmatched. The DNA of the CDR3 is TGTGCCAGCAGTCCCGGACTAGCGTACTACGAGCAGTACTTC. Protein product: CASSPGLAYYEQYF.

This clonotype showed up many times. The chain carries TRBV27 and TRBJ2-3; D ambiguous. Germline CDR1 MNHEY, CDR2 SMNVEV (reference sequence). CDR3 length: 17 residues. The V end lost 4 bases, the J end lost 2 bases, and 19 bases lay between the germline ends. DNA for the CDR3: TGTGCCAGCAGTTCTAGAACTTTTCGGAGAGACACAGATACGCAGTATTTT. It yields the protein CASSSRTFRRDTDTQYF.

This clonotype has a count of ten or more. This sequence joins TRBV11-2 and TRBJ1-1, with a tentative D call TRBD1 (6 bases). The germline V gene has CDR1 SGHAT and CDR2 FQNNGV. With 4 bases removed from V and 1 base from J, the gap between germline ends came to 7 bases. The CDR3 is 13 amino acids. The CDR3 protein is CASSSTGNTEAFF. For the CDR3, the DNA is TGTGCCAGCAGCTCGACAGGGAACACTGAAGCTTTCTTT.

This clonotype was counted a single time. Since a much larger clone is just one base distant, this may be a read error. The V gene is TRBV11-2, the J gene TRBJ2-6; tentatively, D is TRBD1 (5 bases). This CDR3 contains 15 residues. Germline CDR1 and CDR2: SGHAT and FQNNGV. The CDR3, as DNA: TGTGTCAGCAGCCCCAGGGTTTCTGGGGCCAACGTCCTGACTTTC. Protein: CVSSPRVSGANVLTF.

This clonotype has ten or more counts. The chain uses TRBV12-3 or TRBV12-4 and TRBJ2-7; D unclear. The CDR3 covers 12 residues. V was shortened by 7 bases and J by 6 bases, with 13 bases between the two germline ends. The CDR3 loop reads CASTPTLGEQYF. The CDR3 DNA reads as TGTGCCAGCACTCCTACGTTAGGCGAGCAGTACTTC.

The gene calls are TRBV19 and TRBJ2-7, with 9 bases lining up with TRBD2. CDR3 length: 15 residues. V dropped 5 bases and J dropped 2; count of bases not matched to a gene: 7. Germline V lookup: CDR1 LNHDA, CDR2 SQIVND (reference sequence). The CDR3 loop reads CASSLKVAGAYEQYF. DNA for the CDR3: TGTGCCAGTAGTCTGAAGGTAGCGGGGGCCTACGAGCAGTACTTC.

There are many counts of this clonotype. J is TRBJ2-1 and V is TRBV20-1; no clear D. The CDR3 is made up of 13 amino acids. Trimming took 1 base from V and 9 from J, leaving 13 bases between them. Germline lookup yields CDR1 DFQATT and CDR2 SNEGSKA (reference sequence). Here the CDR3 reads CSARALGLGEQFF. In DNA form, the CDR3 reads TGCAGTGCTAGAGCTCTGGGCTTGGGTGAGCAGTTCTTC.

Many counts were recorded for this clonotype. CDR3 DNA sequence: TGTGCCAGCAGTATCTTAGCGGGAGGGTCCTACGAGCAGTACTTC. Residues: CASSILAGGSYEQYF. The chain combines TRBV28 with TRBJ2-7; 11 nucleotides align to TRBD2. The J segment lost 1 base and the V segment lost 5 bases, leaving 4 bases of the junction unmatched. Looked up from germline, CDR1 is MDHEN and CDR2 is SYDVKM. The CDR3 totals 15 residues.

This clonotype was counted ten times or more. The rearrangement links TRBV12-3 or TRBV12-4 to TRBJ2-7; D gene unclear. With 3 bases removed from V and 1 base from J, the gap between germline ends came to 10 bases. The CDR3 covers 14 residues. DNA for the CDR3: TGTGCCAGCAGTTTGGGCCCGAAATCCTACGAGCAGTACTTC. Amino acids: CASSLGPKSYEQYF.

This clonotype was recorded many times. The gene calls are TRBV7-9 and TRBJ2-7, with 9 bases that match TRBD1. Germline CDR1 reads SEHNR; CDR2 reads FQNEAQ (reference sequence). Trimming cost V 0 bases and J 4 bases; bases outside gene matches: 4. CDR3 size: 15 residues. CDR3 sequence reads: CASSLAGQGMYEQYF. The CDR3 bases are TGTGCCAGCAGCTTAGCGGGACAGGGAATGTACGAGCAGTACTTC.

The J gene is TRBJ2-1, the V gene TRBV14; TRBD2 aligns across 8 bases. CDR3 length: 16 residues. J gave up 7 bases and V 0 bases, and 8 bases lay outside the gene matches. Germline lookup yields CDR1 SGHDN and CDR2 FVKESK. CDR3 sequence: CASSQEGLGGGNEQFF. DNA for the CDR3: TGTGCCAGCAGCCAAGAAGGGCTGGGCGGGGGGAATGAGCAGTTCTTC.

By its share, this clonotype is medium-sized. The V and J genes are TRBV28 and TRBJ1-5, with D unresolved. Between the trimmed V and J ends, which lost 0 bases and 3 bases, there was a span of 9 bases. This CDR3 is 15 amino acids long. The germline gives CDR1 MDHEN, CDR2 SYDVKM. The DNA of the CDR3 is TGTGCCAGCAGTTTATGGGGTCAGCACAATCAGCCCCAGCATTTT. Translation gives CASSLWGQHNQPQHF.

This clonotype was found a few times. The genes are TRBV6-1 and TRBJ2-7, with D possibly TRBD1 on 5 matching bases. This CDR3 contains 17 residues. V lost 6 bases, J lost 3 bases, and 24 bases lay in between. Per germline, CDR1 MNHNS and CDR2 SASEGT. Here the CDR3 reads CASRYDEFDSCVYEQYF. CDR3 nucleotide sequence: TGTGCCAGCAGATATGACGAATTTGACAGCTGTGTCTACGAGCAGTACTTC.

This clonotype was seen ten or more times. V gene TRBV5-4 combines with J gene TRBJ1-2; the D gene is possibly TRBD1 (6 bases). V was clipped by 0 bases and J by 3 bases, with 15 bases between them. Germline V gene data show CDR1 as SGHNT and CDR2 as YYREEE (reference sequence). The CDR3 has 16 amino acids. In nucleotides, the CDR3 is TGTGCCAGCAGCTTGGGACAGGCCCGGGCGGACTATGGCTACACCTTC. It translates to CASSLGQARADYGYTF.

This clonotype was counted at least ten times. V usage is TRBV29-1 and J usage is TRBJ2-1; TRBD1 agrees at 7 bases. Germline V lookup: CDR1 SQVTM, CDR2 ANQGSEA. This CDR3 has 15 amino acids. This CDR3 reads CSGRPRDSSYNEQFF. CDR3 nucleotide sequence: TGCAGTGGGCGCCCCCGGGACAGCTCCTACAATGAGCAGTTCTTC.

The V and J genes are TRBV6-6 and TRBJ2-1; D call uncertain. CDR1 and CDR2 from the germline V gene are MNHNY and SVGAGI (reference sequence). The V end lost 6 bases, the J end lost 2 bases, and 8 bases lay between the germline ends. This CDR3 has 13 residues. The DNA of the CDR3 is TGTGCCAGCAGGACCAGCACCTACAATGAGCAGTTCTTC. Residues: CASRTSTYNEQFF.

Only a few counts were recorded for this clonotype. The rearrangement links TRBV11-2 to TRBJ2-4, with TRBD2 identical over 10 bases. Germline V lookup: CDR1 SGHAT, CDR2 FQNNGV. The CDR3 consists of 17 residues. Trimming at V came to 6 bases and at J to 1 base, leaving 9 bases not matched to a gene. Written as DNA, the CDR3 is TGTGCCAGCAGTGGGCTAGCGGGAGAGGGTGCCAAAAACATTCAGTACTTC. It is translated as CASSGLAGEGAKNIQYF.

Regarding this clonotype: A read error is possible here, since a much larger clone lies one base away. Here the CDR3 DNA reads TGCGCCAGCAGTCCCCGGGGACAGGGGAAAAGTGAGCAGTTCTTC. This codes for CASSPRGQGKSEQFF. The J gene is TRBJ2-1, the V gene TRBV10-2; TRBD1 matches at 10 bases. V lost 5 bases, J lost 9 bases, and 10 bases stayed unmatched. CDR1 is WSHSY and CDR2 is SAAADI in the germline V gene. This CDR3 spans 15 amino acids.